Reported below is one T cell receptor (beta chain). The antigen remains unidentified. As it was prepared, the TCRbeta library received unique molecular identifiers. Each CDR3 protein is one row after TCRdb ran MiXCR on the PCR reads. The sample consists of a few hundred thousand distinct CDR3 sequences, 25% to 30% of them appearing once. This sample was included in a study of T-cell reconstitution after alpha-beta-depleted transplantation in children. Overall study findings and caveats: Several hundred graft clones that had expanded were reportedly the source of alpha-beta T cells about two months after transplant.

V shed 4 bases, J shed 5 bases, and the junction held 3 bases outside the gene matches. CDR3 length: 14 amino acids. Germline V gives CDR1 SGHRS, CDR2 YFSETQ. This receptor was identified in a boy under two years old with Wiskott-Aldrich syndrome, due to receive a stem cell transplant. This rearrangement joins TRBV5-1 to TRBJ2-1; 10 nucleotides line up with TRBD1. The sample here was PBMCs, taken before TCRalphabeta/CD19-depleted stem cell transplant. The CDR3 coding sequence is TGCGCCAGCAGCCGACAGGGGGCGGACAATGAGCAGTTCTTC. It translates to CASSRQGADNEQFF.